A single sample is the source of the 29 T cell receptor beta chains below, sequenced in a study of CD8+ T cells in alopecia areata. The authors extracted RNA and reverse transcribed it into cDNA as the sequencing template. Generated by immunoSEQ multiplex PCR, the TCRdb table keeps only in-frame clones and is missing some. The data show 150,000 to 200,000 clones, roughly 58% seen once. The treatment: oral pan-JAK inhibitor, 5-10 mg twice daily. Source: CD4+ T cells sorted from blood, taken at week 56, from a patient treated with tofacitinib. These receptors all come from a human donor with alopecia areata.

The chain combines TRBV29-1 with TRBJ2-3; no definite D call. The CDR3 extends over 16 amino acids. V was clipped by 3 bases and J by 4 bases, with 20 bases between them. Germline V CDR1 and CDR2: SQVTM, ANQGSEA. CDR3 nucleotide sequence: TGCAGCGTTGATTGGGCGGACCCCTTTAAGCCAGATACGCAGTATTTT. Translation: CSVDWADPFKPDTQYF.

The CDR3 sequence: CATSVGAGNSPLHF. The CDR3 bases are TGTGCCACCAGCGTCGGCGCGGGGAATTCACCCCTCCACTTT. The chain uses TRBV15 and TRBJ1-6; D ambiguous. Trimming cost V 5 bases and J 7 bases, with 12 bases left between them. Germline CDR1 LNHNV, CDR2 YYDKDF (reference sequence). The CDR3 is made up of 14 amino acids.

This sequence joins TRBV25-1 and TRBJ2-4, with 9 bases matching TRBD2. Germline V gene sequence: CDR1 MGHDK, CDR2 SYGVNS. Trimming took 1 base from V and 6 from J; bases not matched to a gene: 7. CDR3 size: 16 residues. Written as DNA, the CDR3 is TGTGCCAGCAGTGAATTAGCGGGGGACCACCGAAACATTCAGTACTTC. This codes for CASSELAGDHRNIQYF.

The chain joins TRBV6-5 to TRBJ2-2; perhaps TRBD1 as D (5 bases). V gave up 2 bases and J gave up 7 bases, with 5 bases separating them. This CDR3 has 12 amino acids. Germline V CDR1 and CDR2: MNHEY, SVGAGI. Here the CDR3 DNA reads TGTGCCAGCAGTTACAGGGGCGGGGAGCTGTTTTTT. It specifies CASSYRGGELFF.

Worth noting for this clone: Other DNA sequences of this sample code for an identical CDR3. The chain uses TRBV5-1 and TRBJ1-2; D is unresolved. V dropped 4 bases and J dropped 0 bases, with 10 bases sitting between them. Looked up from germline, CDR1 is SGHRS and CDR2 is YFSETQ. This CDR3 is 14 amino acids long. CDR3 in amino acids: CASSLDGPNYGYTF. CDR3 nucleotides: TGCGCCAGCAGCCTGGACGGACCTAACTATGGCTACACCTTC.

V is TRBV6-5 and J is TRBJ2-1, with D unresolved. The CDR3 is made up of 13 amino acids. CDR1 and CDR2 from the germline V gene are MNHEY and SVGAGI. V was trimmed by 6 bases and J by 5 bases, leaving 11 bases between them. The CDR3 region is CASRILTNNEQFF. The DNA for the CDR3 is TGTGCCAGCAGAATACTGACCAACAATGAGCAGTTCTTC.

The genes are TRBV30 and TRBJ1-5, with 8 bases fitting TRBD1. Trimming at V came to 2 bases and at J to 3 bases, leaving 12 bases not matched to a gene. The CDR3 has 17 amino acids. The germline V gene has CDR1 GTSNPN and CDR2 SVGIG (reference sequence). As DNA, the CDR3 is TGTGCCTGGAGTCGAAAAGGACAGGGAGGTATCAATCAGCCCCAGCATTTT. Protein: CAWSRKGQGGINQPQHF.

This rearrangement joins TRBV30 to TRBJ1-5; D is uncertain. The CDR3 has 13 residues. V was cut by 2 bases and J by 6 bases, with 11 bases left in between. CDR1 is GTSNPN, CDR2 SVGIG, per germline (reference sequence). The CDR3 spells CAWSIGESQPQHF. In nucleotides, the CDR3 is TGTGCCTGGAGTATCGGGGAATCTCAGCCCCAGCATTTT.

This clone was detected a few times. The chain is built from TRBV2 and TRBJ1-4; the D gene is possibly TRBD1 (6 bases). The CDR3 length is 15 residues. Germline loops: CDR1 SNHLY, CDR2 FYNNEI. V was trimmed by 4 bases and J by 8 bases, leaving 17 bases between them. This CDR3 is CASSGRRRTAEKLFF. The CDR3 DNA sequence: TGTGCCAGCAGTGGCCGCAGGCGGACAGCAGAAAAACTGTTTTTT. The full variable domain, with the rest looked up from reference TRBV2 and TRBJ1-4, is EPEVTQTPSHQVTQMGQEVILRCVPISNHLYFYWYRQILGQKVEFLVSFYNNEISEKSEIFDDQFSVERPDGSNFTLKIRSTKLEDSAMYFCASSGRRRTAEKLFFGSGTQLSVL.

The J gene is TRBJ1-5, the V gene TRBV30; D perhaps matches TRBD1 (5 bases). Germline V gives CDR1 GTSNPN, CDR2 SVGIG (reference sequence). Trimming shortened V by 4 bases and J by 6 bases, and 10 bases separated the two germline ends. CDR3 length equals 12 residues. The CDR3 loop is CAWTTGGQPQHF. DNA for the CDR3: TGTGCCTGGACCACCGGGGGTCAGCCCCAGCATTTT.

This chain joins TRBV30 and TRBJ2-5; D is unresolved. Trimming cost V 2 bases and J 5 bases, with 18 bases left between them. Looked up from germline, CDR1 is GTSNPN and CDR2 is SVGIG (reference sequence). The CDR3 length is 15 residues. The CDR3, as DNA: TGTGCCTGGAGTCCCGGTCCTACCCTAGGGGAGACCCAGTACTTC. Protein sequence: CAWSPGPTLGETQYF.

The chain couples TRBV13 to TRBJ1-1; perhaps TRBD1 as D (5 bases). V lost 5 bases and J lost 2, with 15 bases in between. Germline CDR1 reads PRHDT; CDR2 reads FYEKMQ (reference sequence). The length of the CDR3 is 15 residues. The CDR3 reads CASSLSPTANTEAFF. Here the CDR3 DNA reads TGTGCCAGCAGCCTGAGCCCGACAGCCAACACTGAAGCTTTCTTT.

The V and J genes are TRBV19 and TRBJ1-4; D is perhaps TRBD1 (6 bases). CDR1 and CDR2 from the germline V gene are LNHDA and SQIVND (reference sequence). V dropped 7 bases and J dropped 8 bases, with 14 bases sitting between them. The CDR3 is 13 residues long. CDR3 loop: CASTPGGYEKLFF. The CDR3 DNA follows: TGTGCCAGTACCCCTGGGGGCTACGAAAAACTGTTTTTT.

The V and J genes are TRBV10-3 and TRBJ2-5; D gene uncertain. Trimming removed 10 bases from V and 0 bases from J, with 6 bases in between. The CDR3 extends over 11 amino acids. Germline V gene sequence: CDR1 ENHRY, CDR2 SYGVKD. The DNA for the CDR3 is TGTGCCACCGGTAACCAAGAGACCCAGTACTTC. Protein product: CATGNQETQYF.

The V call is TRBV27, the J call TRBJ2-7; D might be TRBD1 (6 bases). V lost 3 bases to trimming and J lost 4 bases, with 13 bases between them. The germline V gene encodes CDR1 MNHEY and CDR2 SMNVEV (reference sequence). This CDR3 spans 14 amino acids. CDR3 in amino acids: CASSFNRVAYEQYF. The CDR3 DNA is TGTGCCAGCAGTTTCAACAGGGTTGCGTACGAGCAGTACTTC.

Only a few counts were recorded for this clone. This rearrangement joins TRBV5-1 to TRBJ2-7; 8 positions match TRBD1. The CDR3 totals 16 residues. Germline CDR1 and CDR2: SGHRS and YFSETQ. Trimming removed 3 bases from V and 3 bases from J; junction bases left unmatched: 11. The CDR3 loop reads CASSSRDRNVNYEQYF. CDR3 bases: TGCGCCAGCAGCTCGAGGGACAGGAACGTCAACTACGAGCAGTACTTC.

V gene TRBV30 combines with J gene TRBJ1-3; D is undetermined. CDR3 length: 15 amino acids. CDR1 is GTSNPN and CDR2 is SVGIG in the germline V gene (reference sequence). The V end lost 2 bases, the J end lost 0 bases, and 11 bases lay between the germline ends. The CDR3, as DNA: TGTGCCTGGAGTCCAACGGCCTCCTCTGGAAACACCATATATTTT. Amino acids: CAWSPTASSGNTIYF.

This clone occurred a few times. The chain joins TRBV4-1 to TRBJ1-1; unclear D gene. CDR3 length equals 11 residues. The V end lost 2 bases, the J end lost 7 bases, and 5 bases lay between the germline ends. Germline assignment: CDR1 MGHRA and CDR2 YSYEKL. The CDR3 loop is CASSQLGEAFF. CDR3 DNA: TGCGCCAGCAGCCAACTCGGTGAAGCTTTCTTT.

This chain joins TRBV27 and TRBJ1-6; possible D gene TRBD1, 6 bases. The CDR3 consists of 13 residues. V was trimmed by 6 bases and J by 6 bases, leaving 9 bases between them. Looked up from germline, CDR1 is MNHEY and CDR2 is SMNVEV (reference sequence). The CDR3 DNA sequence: TGTGCCAGCAGGGTGGGGGCTAATTCACCCCTCCACTTT. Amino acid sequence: CASRVGANSPLHF.

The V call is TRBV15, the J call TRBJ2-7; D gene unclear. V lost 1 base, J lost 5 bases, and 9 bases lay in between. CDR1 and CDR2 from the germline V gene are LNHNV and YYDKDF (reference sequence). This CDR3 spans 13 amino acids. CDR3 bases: TGTGCCACCAGCAGAGGGGGTTTTGACGAGCAGTACTTC. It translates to CATSRGGFDEQYF.

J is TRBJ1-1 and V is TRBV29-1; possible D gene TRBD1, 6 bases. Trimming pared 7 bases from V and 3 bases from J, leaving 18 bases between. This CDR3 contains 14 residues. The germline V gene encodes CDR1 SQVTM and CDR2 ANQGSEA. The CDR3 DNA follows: TGCAGCGCAGGACAGTCCTCGAGGGACACTGAAGCTTTCTTT. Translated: CSAGQSSRDTEAFF.

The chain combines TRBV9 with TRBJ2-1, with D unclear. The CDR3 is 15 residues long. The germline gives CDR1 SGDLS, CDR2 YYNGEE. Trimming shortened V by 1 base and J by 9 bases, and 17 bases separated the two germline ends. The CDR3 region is CASSVSSSAPTEQFF. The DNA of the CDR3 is TGTGCCAGCAGCGTAAGTAGCTCCGCTCCCACTGAGCAGTTCTTC.

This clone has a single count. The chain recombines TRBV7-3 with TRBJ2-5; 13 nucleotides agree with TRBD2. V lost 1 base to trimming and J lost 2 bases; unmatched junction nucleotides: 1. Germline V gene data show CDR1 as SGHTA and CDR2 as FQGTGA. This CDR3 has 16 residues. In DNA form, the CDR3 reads TGTGCCAGCAGCTTAATGGGACTAGCGGGGCAAGAGACCCAGTACTTC. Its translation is CASSLMGLAGQETQYF.

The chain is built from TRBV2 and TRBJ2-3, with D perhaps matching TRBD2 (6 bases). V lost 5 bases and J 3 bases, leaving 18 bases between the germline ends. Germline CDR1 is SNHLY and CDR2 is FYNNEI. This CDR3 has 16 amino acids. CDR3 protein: CASSPTTGGRTDTQYF. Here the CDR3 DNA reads TGTGCCAGCAGTCCAACGACCGGGGGTAGAACAGATACGCAGTATTTT.

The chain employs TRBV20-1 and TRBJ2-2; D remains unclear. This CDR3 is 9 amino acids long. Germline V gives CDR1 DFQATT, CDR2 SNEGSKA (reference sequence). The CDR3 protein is CISTGELFF. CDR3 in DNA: TGCATTAGCACCGGGGAGCTGTTTTTT.

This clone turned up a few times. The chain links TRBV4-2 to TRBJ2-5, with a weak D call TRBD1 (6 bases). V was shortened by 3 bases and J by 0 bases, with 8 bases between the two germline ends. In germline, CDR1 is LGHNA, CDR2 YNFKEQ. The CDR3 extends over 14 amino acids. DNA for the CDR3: TGTGCCAGCAGCCAGGGACACAACCAAGAGACCCAGTACTTC. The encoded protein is CASSQGHNQETQYF.

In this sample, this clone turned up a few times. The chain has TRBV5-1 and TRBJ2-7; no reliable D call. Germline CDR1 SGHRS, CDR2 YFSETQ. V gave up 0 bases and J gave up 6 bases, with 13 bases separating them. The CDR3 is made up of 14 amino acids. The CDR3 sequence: CASSLDTTWGEQYF. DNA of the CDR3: TGCGCCAGCAGCTTGGACACCACCTGGGGCGAGCAGTACTTC.

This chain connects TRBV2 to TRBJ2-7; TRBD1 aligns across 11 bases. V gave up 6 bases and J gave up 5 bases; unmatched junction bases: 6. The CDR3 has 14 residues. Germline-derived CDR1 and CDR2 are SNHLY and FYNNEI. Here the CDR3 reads CASSWDRGSDEQYF. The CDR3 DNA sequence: TGTGCCAGCAGCTGGGACAGGGGGTCGGACGAGCAGTACTTC.

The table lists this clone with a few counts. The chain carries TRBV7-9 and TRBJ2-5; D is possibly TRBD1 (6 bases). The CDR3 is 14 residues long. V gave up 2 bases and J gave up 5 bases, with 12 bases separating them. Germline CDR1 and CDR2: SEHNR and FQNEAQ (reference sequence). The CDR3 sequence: CASSLQGLLETQYF. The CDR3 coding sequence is TGTGCCAGCAGCTTACAGGGGCTATTGGAGACCCAGTACTTC.